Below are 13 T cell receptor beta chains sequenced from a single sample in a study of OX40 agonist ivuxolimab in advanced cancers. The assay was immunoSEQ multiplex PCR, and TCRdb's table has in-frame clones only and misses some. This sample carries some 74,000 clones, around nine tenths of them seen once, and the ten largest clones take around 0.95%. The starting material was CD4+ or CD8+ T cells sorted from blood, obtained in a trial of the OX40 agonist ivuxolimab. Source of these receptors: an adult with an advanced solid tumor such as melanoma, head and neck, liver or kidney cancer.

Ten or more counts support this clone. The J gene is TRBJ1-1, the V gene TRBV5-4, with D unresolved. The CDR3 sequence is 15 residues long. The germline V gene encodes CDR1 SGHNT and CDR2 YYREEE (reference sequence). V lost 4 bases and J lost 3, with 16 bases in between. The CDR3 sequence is CASSPPPPLDTEAFF. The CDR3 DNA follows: TGTGCCAGCAGCCCCCCGCCCCCACTAGACACTGAAGCTTTCTTT.

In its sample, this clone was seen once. CDR3 residues: CASSRAGKEGQPQHF. The CDR3 DNA reads TGTGCCAGTAGTAGGGCAGGGAAGGAGGGTCAGCCCCAGCATTTT. The chain employs TRBV19 and TRBJ1-5; weak D call: TRBD1 (5 bases). The CDR3 has 15 amino acids. The V and J ends lost 4 bases and 6 bases respectively, with 16 bases between them. Looked up from germline, CDR1 is LNHDA and CDR2 is SQIVND (reference sequence).

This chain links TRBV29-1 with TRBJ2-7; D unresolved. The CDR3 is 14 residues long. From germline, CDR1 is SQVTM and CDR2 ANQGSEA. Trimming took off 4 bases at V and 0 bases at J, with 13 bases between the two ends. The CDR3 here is CSVASRARSYEQYF. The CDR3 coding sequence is TGCAGCGTTGCTAGTCGGGCCCGCTCCTACGAGCAGTACTTC.

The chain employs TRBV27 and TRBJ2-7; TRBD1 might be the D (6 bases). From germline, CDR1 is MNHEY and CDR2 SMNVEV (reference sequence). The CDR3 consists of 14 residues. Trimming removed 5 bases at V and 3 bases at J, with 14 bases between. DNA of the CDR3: TGTGCCAGCAGTCGACAACCACAGGGCTACGAGCAGTACTTC. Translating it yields CASSRQPQGYEQYF.

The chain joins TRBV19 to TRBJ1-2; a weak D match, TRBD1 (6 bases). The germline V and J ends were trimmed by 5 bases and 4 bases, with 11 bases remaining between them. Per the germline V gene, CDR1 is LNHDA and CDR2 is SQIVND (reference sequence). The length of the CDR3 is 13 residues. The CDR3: CASSVQGTYGYTF. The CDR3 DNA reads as TGTGCCAGTAGTGTTCAGGGGACCTATGGCTACACCTTC.

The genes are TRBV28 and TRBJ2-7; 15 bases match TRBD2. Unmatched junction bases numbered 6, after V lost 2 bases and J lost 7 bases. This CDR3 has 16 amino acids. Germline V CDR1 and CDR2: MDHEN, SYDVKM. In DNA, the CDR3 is TGTGCCAGCAGTTTAGGGACTAGCGGGAGGACGGGTGAGCAGTACTTC. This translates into CASSLGTSGRTGEQYF.

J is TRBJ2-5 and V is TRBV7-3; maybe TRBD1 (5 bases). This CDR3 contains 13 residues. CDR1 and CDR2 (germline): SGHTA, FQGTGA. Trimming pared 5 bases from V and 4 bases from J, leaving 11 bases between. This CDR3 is CASSRQMGETQYF. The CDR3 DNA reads TGTGCCAGCAGCCGACAGATGGGAGAGACCCAGTACTTC.

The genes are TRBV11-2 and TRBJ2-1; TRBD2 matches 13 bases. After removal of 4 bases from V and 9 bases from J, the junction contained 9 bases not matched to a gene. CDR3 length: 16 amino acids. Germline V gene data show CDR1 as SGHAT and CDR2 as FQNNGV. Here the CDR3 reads CASSSSTSGGYGEQFF. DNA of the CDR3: TGTGCCAGCAGCTCCTCGACTAGCGGGGGGTACGGTGAGCAGTTCTTC.

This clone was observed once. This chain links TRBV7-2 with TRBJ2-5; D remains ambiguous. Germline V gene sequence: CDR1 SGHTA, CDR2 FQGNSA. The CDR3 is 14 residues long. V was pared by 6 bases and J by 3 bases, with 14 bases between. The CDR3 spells CASSNNRREETQYF. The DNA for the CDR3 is TGTGCCAGCAGTAATAATCGGAGAGAAGAGACCCAGTACTTC.

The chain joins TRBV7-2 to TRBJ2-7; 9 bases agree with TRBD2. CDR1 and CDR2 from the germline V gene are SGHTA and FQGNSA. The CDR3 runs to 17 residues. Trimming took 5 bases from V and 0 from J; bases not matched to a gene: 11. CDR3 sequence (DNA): TGTGCCAGCAGCCAAGCGGGGGGCGGGGTAAGCTCCTACGAGCAGTACTTC. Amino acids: CASSQAGGGVSSYEQYF.

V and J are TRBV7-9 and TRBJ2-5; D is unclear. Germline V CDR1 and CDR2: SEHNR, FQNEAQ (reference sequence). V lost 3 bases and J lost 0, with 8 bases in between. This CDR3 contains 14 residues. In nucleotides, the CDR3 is TGTGCCAGCAGCTTTGCGGTGGACCAAGAGACCCAGTACTTC. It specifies CASSFAVDQETQYF.

CDR3 protein: CASSSGPGDQPQHF. In nucleotides, the CDR3 is TGTGCCAGCTCATCGGGACCGGGGGATCAGCCCCAGCATTTT. The chain is built from TRBV18 and TRBJ1-5; weak D call: TRBD1 (5 bases). The germline V gene has CDR1 KGHSH and CDR2 LQKENI. Trimming took off 5 bases at V and 5 bases at J, with 13 bases between the two ends. This CDR3 has 14 residues.

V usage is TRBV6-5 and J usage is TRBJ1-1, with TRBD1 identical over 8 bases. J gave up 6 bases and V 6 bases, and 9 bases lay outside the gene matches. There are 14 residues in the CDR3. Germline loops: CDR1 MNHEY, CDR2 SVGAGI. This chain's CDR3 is CASRTRQGTAEAFF. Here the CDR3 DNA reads TGTGCCAGCAGAACTCGACAGGGGACCGCTGAAGCTTTCTTT.